This T cell receptor beta chain was profiled in a study of blood T cell repertoires in COVID-19. The J segment lost 6 bases and the V segment lost 3 bases, leaving 13 bases of the junction unmatched. The CDR3 is 17 residues long. Germline V gives CDR1 LNHNV, CDR2 YYDKDF (reference sequence). Method: immunoSEQ multiplex PCR; TCRdb's copy keeps in-frame clones and lacks some. The sample contains roughly 330,000 clones, around four fifths of which appear only once. The TCR sequence derives from a woman aged 45 to 65 with acute or convalescent COVID-19. The sample comprised peripheral blood. This sequence joins TRBV15 and TRBJ2-1, with 8 bases identical to TRBD2. Here the CDR3 DNA reads TGTGCCACCAGCAGTGAGGCCGGGACTAGGGCCCTCAATGAGCAGTTCTTC. This gives the protein CATSSEAGTRALNEQFF.